This T cell receptor beta chain emerged from a study of blood T cell repertoires in COVID-19. Across the study: Donors in the United States, Italy and Spain gave samples during acute or convalescent COVID-19. The analysed material was cDNA or gDNA that came from T cells, B-cell-depleted T cells, or PBMCs.

Losses at the gene ends were 2 bases for V and 2 bases for J; bases not matched to a gene: 7. Germline-derived CDR1 and CDR2 are SGHRS and YFSETQ. CDR3 length: 16 residues. Per the original data handling: Nucleated cell number was recorded as an estimate derived from reference gene primer amplification. Libraries were prepared by immunoSEQ multiplex PCR; TCRdb keeps only in-frame clonotypes and omits some of them. V, J and clone size reflect that table, while D and trimming were determined from the DNA. The sample includes 150,000 or so clones, about 90% seen only once; the top ten take roughly 6.1%.

Material for sequencing was peripheral blood. The chain links TRBV5-1 to TRBJ2-1, with TRBD2 matching 7 bases. The receptor was isolated from a man older than 75 with acute or convalescent COVID-19. The CDR3, as DNA: TGCGCCAGCAGCTTTACGGCGGGAGTAACCTACAATGAGCAGTTCTTC. Its translation: CASSFTAGVTYNEQFF.